This T cell receptor (beta chain) was identified in a study of blood T cell repertoires in COVID-19. Across the study: The United States, Italy and Spain were the sources of the acute and convalescent COVID-19 samples. Sources were T cells, B-cell-depleted T cells, or PBMCs; the material itself was cDNA or gDNA.

V gave up 4 bases and J gave up 2 bases; unmatched junction bases: 9. The CDR3 sequence is 18 residues long. Germline V lookup: CDR1 KGHDR, CDR2 SFDVKD. In the original workflow: Estimated nucleated cell counts came from reference gene primer amplification. This table comes from immunoSEQ multiplex PCR, and its TCRdb copy is limited to in-frame clones, with some not included. V and J calls and clone size follow that table, whereas D and trimming were derived from the DNA. This sample has 200,000 to 250,000 clones, with approximately 80% found just once. The chain uses TRBV24-1 and TRBJ2-3, with 12 bases identical to TRBD2. The sequenced sample consisted of peripheral blood. This TCR was sampled from a human donor in a cohort sampled during active COVID-19. The CDR3 DNA reads as TGTGCCACCAGTGACCCCACGGGACTAGCGGGCCTCACAGATACGCAGTATTTT. Translation gives CATSDPTGLAGLTDTQYF.